This T cell receptor beta chain stems from a study of beta chain features in type 1 diabetes. Overall study results and limits: Shorter TCRB CDR3s, moderately but significantly so, were found in Type 1 diabetes patients in all four CD4+ subsets.

Expressed TCRB transcripts were sequenced because the isolated RNA had all been reverse transcribed beforehand. The repertoire was sequenced with immunoSEQ multiplex PCR; TCRdb's copy has only in-frame clones and lacks some. Here the sample spans about 400,000 clones, over 10% being singletons. Germline CDR1 reads SGHNT; CDR2 reads YYREEE (reference sequence). This CDR3 has 14 amino acids. V dropped 4 bases and J dropped 2; count of bases not matched to a gene: 5. In regard to this clone: Its target is unknown.

The chain has TRBV5-4 and TRBJ2-5, with 7 bases lining up with TRBD1. The receptor comes from a woman between 18 and 30 years old with type 1 diabetes. The sample consisted of naive CD4+ T cells from blood. The CDR3 region has the DNA TGTGCCAGCAGCAACCCGGGACAGCAAGAGACCCAGTACTTC. Its translation is CASSNPGQQETQYF. Drawing the rest from reference TRBV5-4 and TRBJ2-5, the complete variable domain is ETGVTQSPTHLIKTRGQQVTLRCSSQSGHNTVSWYQQALGQGPQFIFQYYREEENGRGNFPPRFSGLQFPNYSSELNVNALELDDSALYLCASSNPGQQETQYFGPGTRLLVL.